One and the same sample provided the 4 T cell receptor beta chains below, sequenced in a study of cytomegalovirus exposure and HLA in healthy donors. Amplification used 60 Vbeta primers and 13 Jbeta primers. TCRdb keeps only in-frame clones here, not all; method: immunoSEQ multiplex PCR. Here the sample spans approximately 140,000 clones, roughly three quarters being singletons. The sequenced material came from PBMCs. Receptors were obtained from a woman aged 50 to 60 in good health and CMV-seronegative.

The V gene is TRBV29-1, the J gene TRBJ2-7; 13 nucleotides line up with TRBD2. V dropped 4 bases and J dropped 3; count of bases not matched to a gene: 9. Germline-derived CDR1 and CDR2 are SQVTM and ANQGSEA. The CDR3 spans 16 residues. The CDR3 region is CSVVIRGLAGFYEQYF. The CDR3 coding sequence is TGCAGCGTTGTAATTCGGGGACTAGCGGGGTTCTACGAGCAGTACTTC.

The chain employs TRBV7-2 and TRBJ2-3; maybe TRBD1 (6 bases). The germline V gene encodes CDR1 SGHTA and CDR2 FQGNSA. CDR3 size: 17 residues. Trimming shortened V by 2 bases and J by 2 bases, and 17 bases separated the two germline ends. CDR3 in DNA: TGTGCCAGCAGCTTACGGCAGGGGTTTATAACCACAGATACGCAGTATTTT. It is translated as CASSLRQGFITTDTQYF. Combining the CDR3 with reference TRBV7-2 and TRBJ2-3 gives the whole variable domain GAGVSQSPSNKVTEKGKDVELRCDPISGHTALYWYRQSLGQGLEFLIYFQGNSAPDKSGLPSDRFSAERTGGSVSTLTIQRTQQEDSAVYLCASSLRQGFITTDTQYFGPGTRLTVL.

The J gene is TRBJ1-2, the V gene TRBV10-1; TRBD1 agrees at 7 bases. The V gene end was trimmed by 11 bases and the J gene end by 3 bases; junction bases not matched to a gene: 12. This CDR3 is built from 14 residues. Germline V lookup: CDR1 WNHNN, CDR2 SYGVQD (reference sequence). CDR3 residues: CAPLPGQPYYGYTF. Written as DNA, the CDR3 is TGCGCCCCCCTTCCGGGACAGCCTTACTATGGCTACACCTTC.

The V call is TRBV28, the J call TRBJ2-7; no definite D call. This CDR3 contains 14 residues. CDR1 is MDHEN and CDR2 is SYDVKM in the germline V gene. The V and J ends lost 1 base and 1 base respectively, with 8 bases between them. This chain's CDR3 is CASSLFGRSYEQYF. For the CDR3, the DNA is TGTGCCAGCAGTTTATTTGGCAGATCCTACGAGCAGTACTTC.